Listed below are T cell receptor beta chains from one sample, sequenced in a study of cytomegalovirus exposure and HLA in healthy donors. Clones were sequenced by immunoSEQ multiplex PCR, and TCRdb holds only the in-frame ones, with some missing. This table holds 130,000 to 150,000 clones, approximately 82% found once. Source material: PBMCs. The receptors were gathered from a woman between 55 and 75 years old in good health and CMV-seropositive. CDR3s include the opening cysteine and the closing phenylalanine or tryptophan. Each record gives: D gene, clone size, CDR3 length, V gene, CDR3 protein. The D gene is left open where the match is weak. Clone size, where shown, is once, few, many, or a class for clones that have expanded.

d_gene: .; abundance: .; len: 15; v_gene: TRBV7-2; CDR3aa: CASSRSLGGGETQYF
d_gene: TRBD1; abundance: few; len: 13; v_gene: TRBV7-2; CDR3aa: CASSRDRQETQYF
d_gene: .; abundance: .; len: 12; v_gene: TRBV30; CDR3aa: CAWRRGGEKLFF
d_gene: .; abundance: few; len: 14; v_gene: TRBV19; CDR3aa: CASSMDSSSYEQYF
d_gene: .; abundance: .; len: 13; v_gene: TRBV5-1; CDR3aa: CASSWAGNTEAFF
d_gene: .; abundance: few; len: 14; v_gene: TRBV30; CDR3aa: CAWSVSGGLYEQYF
d_gene: .; abundance: .; len: 12; v_gene: TRBV5-1; CDR3aa: CASSLRGTEQFF
d_gene: .; abundance: .; len: 15; v_gene: TRBV7-2; CDR3aa: CASSLFSQIQETQYF
d_gene: .; abundance: .; len: 12; v_gene: TRBV5-1; CDR3aa: CASSPISGEAFF
d_gene: TRBD2; abundance: once; len: 14; v_gene: TRBV7-3; CDR3aa: CASSSGGSYNEQFF
d_gene: .; abundance: .; len: 14; v_gene: TRBV5-1; CDR3aa: CASSSAGAYNEQFF
d_gene: .; abundance: .; len: 14; v_gene: TRBV2; CDR3aa: CASRQGPGANVLTF
d_gene: TRBD2; abundance: .; len: 18; v_gene: TRBV4-1; CDR3aa: CASKVGLAGEPNTGELFF
d_gene: TRBD1; abundance: .; len: 16; v_gene: TRBV5-4; CDR3aa: CASSRIPGQHTYEQYF
d_gene: TRBD1; abundance: few; len: 13; v_gene: TRBV7-6; CDR3aa: CASSSGQGYGYTF
d_gene: .; abundance: .; len: 13; v_gene: TRBV30; CDR3aa: CAWSNGLSEKLFF
d_gene: TRBD1; abundance: .; len: 16; v_gene: TRBV7-2; CDR3aa: CASSLGRTGKARGYTF
d_gene: TRBD1; abundance: once; len: 14; v_gene: TRBV28; CDR3aa: CASRPPGQAYEQYF
d_gene: TRBD2; abundance: .; len: 14; v_gene: TRBV10-3; CDR3aa: CAISQLAGEDEQYF
d_gene: .; abundance: once; len: 14; v_gene: TRBV2; CDR3aa: CASRGAPGADTQYF
d_gene: .; abundance: few; len: 15; v_gene: TRBV28; CDR3aa: CASSKPGGINQPQHF
d_gene: .; abundance: .; len: 14; v_gene: TRBV19; CDR3aa: CASSISGLFTEAFF
d_gene: .; abundance: .; len: 15; v_gene: TRBV25-1; CDR3aa: CASSEYGGGTDTQYF
d_gene: TRBD1; abundance: .; len: 13; v_gene: TRBV30; CDR3aa: CAWSWDSTGELFF
d_gene: .; abundance: .; len: 13; v_gene: TRBV27; CDR3aa: CASSLGAEQPQHF
d_gene: .; abundance: once; len: 13; v_gene: TRBV28; CDR3aa: CASSPDYTGELFF
d_gene: .; abundance: once; len: 14; v_gene: TRBV5-1; CDR3aa: CASSIASGEYGYTF
d_gene: .; abundance: .; len: 13; v_gene: TRBV7-2; CDR3aa: CASSLAVNSEQFF
d_gene: TRBD2; abundance: .; len: 11; v_gene: TRBV29-1; CDR3aa: CSVAAGDEQYF
d_gene: TRBD2; abundance: once; len: 17; v_gene: TRBV18; CDR3aa: CASSPPVGRERTDTQYF
d_gene: .; abundance: .; len: 13; v_gene: TRBV5-4; CDR3aa: CASSLQGSTEAFF
d_gene: TRBD2; abundance: .; len: 20; v_gene: TRBV7-3; CDR3aa: CASSLRDGRCSGRAIYEQYF
d_gene: .; abundance: .; len: 15; v_gene: TRBV6-5; CDR3aa: CASSYGGTGNEKLFF
d_gene: TRBD2; abundance: once; len: 15; v_gene: TRBV7-2; CDR3aa: CASSLGPGRAGELFF
d_gene: TRBD2; abundance: .; len: 16; v_gene: TRBV5-1; CDR3aa: CASSGTSGRPTDTQYF
d_gene: TRBD2; abundance: .; len: 18; v_gene: TRBV7-2; CDR3aa: CASSLARIAGDISYEQYF
d_gene: TRBD1; abundance: .; len: 18; v_gene: TRBV19; CDR3aa: CASSKQPDRVYSNQPQHF
d_gene: TRBD1; abundance: .; len: 16; v_gene: TRBV7-9; CDR3aa: CASSPGTGGLGDTQYF
d_gene: .; abundance: .; len: 13; v_gene: TRBV29-1; CDR3aa: CSVIPARSYEQYF
d_gene: TRBD1; abundance: .; len: 14; v_gene: TRBV13; CDR3aa: CASSAGQGVTEQYF
d_gene: .; abundance: few; len: 14; v_gene: TRBV19; CDR3aa: CASGNRVSNQPQHF
d_gene: TRBD1; abundance: .; len: 16; v_gene: TRBV28; CDR3aa: CASSRTDRAGANVLTF
d_gene: .; abundance: few; len: 15; v_gene: TRBV5-4; CDR3aa: CATSRAGPDHQPQHF
d_gene: .; abundance: once; len: 13; v_gene: TRBV2; CDR3aa: CASSEGAIGELFF
d_gene: TRBD1; abundance: .; len: 14; v_gene: TRBV4-3; CDR3aa: CASSQGGQGIEQFF
d_gene: .; abundance: .; len: 12; v_gene: TRBV19; CDR3aa: CASKDRDTEAFF
d_gene: .; abundance: once; len: 13; v_gene: TRBV29-1; CDR3aa: CSVGEQLVETQYF
d_gene: TRBD2; abundance: .; len: 15; v_gene: TRBV7-2; CDR3aa: CASSVQTSGYYEQYF
d_gene: .; abundance: .; len: 14; v_gene: TRBV6-5; CDR3aa: CASSRTFSNQPQHF
d_gene: .; abundance: .; len: 14; v_gene: TRBV5-1; CDR3aa: CASSLAWAGTEAFF
d_gene: .; abundance: .; len: 14; v_gene: TRBV5-5; CDR3aa: CASSLQTGTGELFF
d_gene: TRBD1; abundance: few; len: 13; v_gene: TRBV6-5; CDR3aa: CASSRGQEIEAFF
d_gene: .; abundance: .; len: 12; v_gene: TRBV4-1; CDR3aa: CASSVQNNEQFF
d_gene: TRBD1; abundance: few; len: 18; v_gene: TRBV7-2; CDR3aa: CASSSPSRGTAYTGELFF
d_gene: TRBD1; abundance: .; len: 15; v_gene: TRBV6-1; CDR3aa: CASRPAGGVNQPQHF
d_gene: TRBD2; abundance: .; len: 16; v_gene: TRBV10-3; CDR3aa: CAISESTSGASYEQYF
d_gene: TRBD1; abundance: .; len: 13; v_gene: TRBV5-1; CDR3aa: CASSLTGAGEQYF
d_gene: .; abundance: .; len: 14; v_gene: TRBV7-2; CDR3aa: CASSLGRQRPEAFF
d_gene: .; abundance: .; len: 16; v_gene: TRBV7-9; CDR3aa: CASSPLGGWGNYEQYF
d_gene: .; abundance: .; len: 14; v_gene: TRBV5-1; CDR3aa: CASSPRQVNEKLFF